This TCR beta chain is drawn from a study of blood T cell repertoires in COVID-19. Turning to the study itself: Whether acute or convalescent, the COVID-19 samples came from the United States, Italy and Spain.

Per the original methods: Nucleated cell number was recorded as an estimate derived from reference gene primer amplification. Profiling relied on immunoSEQ multiplex PCR, and the TCRdb table lists in-frame clones only, not all of them. V, J and clone size reflect that table, while D and trimming were determined from the DNA. The table has 430,000 or so clones, roughly 90% seen once; the top ten hold 0.8% to 0.85%. Trimming shortened V by 5 bases and J by 1 base, and 9 bases separated the two germline ends. In germline, CDR1 is LNHDA, CDR2 SQIVND (reference sequence). CDR3 length: 14 residues. The V call is TRBV19, the J call TRBJ1-5, with a tentative D call TRBD1 (6 bases). Sequenced: peripheral blood. The receptor comes from a man in his late teens or twenties with COVID-19, enrolled during active disease. The CDR3 sequence is CASSEGQSNQPQHF. For the CDR3, the DNA is TGTGCCAGTAGTGAAGGACAGAGCAATCAGCCCCAGCATTTT.